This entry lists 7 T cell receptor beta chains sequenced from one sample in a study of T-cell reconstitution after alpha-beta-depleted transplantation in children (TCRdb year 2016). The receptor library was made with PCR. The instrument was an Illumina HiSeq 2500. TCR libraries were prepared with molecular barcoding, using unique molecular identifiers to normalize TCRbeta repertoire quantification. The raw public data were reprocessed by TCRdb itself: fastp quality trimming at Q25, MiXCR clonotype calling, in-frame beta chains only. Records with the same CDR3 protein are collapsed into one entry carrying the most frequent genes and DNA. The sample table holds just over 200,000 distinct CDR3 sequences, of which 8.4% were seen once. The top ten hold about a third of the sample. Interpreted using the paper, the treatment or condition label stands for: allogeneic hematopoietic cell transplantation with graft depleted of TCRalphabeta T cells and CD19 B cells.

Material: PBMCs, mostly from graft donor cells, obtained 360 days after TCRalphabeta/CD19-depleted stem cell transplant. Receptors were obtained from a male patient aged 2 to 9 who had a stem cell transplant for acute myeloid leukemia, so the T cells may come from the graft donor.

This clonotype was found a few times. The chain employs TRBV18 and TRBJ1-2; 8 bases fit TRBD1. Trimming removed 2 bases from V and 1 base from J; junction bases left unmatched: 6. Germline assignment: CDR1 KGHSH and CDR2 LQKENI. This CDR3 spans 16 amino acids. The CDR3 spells CASSPFRTGFNYGYTF. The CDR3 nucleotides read TGTGCCAGCTCACCATTCCGGACAGGGTTTAACTATGGCTACACCTTC.

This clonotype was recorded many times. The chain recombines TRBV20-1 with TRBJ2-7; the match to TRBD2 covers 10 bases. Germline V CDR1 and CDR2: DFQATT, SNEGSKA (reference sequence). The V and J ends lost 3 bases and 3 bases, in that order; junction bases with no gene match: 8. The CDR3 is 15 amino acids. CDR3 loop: CSASASSGSGYEQYF. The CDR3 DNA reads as TGCAGTGCTAGTGCCTCTAGCGGGAGTGGCTACGAGCAGTACTTC.

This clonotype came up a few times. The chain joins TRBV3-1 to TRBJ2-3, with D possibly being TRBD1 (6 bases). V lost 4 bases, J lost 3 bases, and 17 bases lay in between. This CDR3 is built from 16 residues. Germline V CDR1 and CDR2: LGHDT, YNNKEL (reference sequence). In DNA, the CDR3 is TGTGCCAGCAGCCCTAGGGGGACATGGGGAACAGATACGCAGTATTTT. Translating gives CASSPRGTWGTDTQYF.

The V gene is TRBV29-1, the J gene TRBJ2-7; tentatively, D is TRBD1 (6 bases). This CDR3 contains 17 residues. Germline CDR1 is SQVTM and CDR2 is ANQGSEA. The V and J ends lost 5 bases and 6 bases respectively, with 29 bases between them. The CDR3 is CSVHRDKTCVRGFEQYF. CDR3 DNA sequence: TGCAGCGTTCATCGGGACAAAACATGTGTACGAGGCTTCGAGCAGTACTTC.

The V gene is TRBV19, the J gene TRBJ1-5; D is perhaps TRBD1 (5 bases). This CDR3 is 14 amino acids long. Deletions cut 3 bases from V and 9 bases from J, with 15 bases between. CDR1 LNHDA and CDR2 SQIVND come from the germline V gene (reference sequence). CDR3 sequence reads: CASSMGTSDLPQHF. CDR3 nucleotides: TGTGCCAGTAGTATGGGGACCTCGGATTTGCCCCAGCATTTT.

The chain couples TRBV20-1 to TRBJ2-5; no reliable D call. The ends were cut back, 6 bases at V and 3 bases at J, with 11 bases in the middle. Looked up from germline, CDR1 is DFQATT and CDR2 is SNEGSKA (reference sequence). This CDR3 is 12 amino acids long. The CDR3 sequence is CSATRREETQYF. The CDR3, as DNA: TGCAGTGCGACTCGACGGGAAGAGACCCAGTACTTC.

The CDR3 DNA reads TGTGCCAGCAGCGTCCACCCTATGAACACTGAAGCTTTCTTT. It translates to CASSVHPMNTEAFF. The V and J genes are TRBV9 and TRBJ1-1; D is ambiguous. The CDR3 extends over 14 amino acids. V lost 2 bases to trimming and J lost 0 bases, with 8 bases between them. Germline lookup yields CDR1 SGDLS and CDR2 YYNGEE. The entire variable domain, with the rest obtained from reference TRBV9 and TRBJ1-1, is as follows: DSGVTQTPKHLITATGQRVTLRCSPRSGDLSVYWYQQSLDQGLQFLIQYYNGEERAKGNILERFSAQQFPDLHSELNLSSLELGDSALYFCASSVHPMNTEAFFGQGTRLTVV.